This T cell receptor beta chain stems from a study of blood T cell repertoires in COVID-19. Sequencing used immunoSEQ multiplex PCR; TCRdb keeps in-frame clones, though not all of them. This sample carries 200,000 to 250,000 clones, roughly 91% of them seen once, and the ten largest clones take 5.5% to 8.5%. The CDR3 runs 14 residues. CDR1 KGHSH and CDR2 LQKENI come from the germline V gene. V was pared by 8 bases and J by 7 bases, with 8 bases of the junction left unmatched. This clone was seen only a few times. This receptor was identified in a man under 40 in a cohort exposed to, infected with or recovered from COVID-19 (not recorded which). Sequencing was carried out using PBMCs or T cells enriched from blood (not recorded which). This rearrangement joins TRBV18 to TRBJ1-6; 7 bases are a match to TRBD1. The CDR3 DNA is TGTGCCAGCCACCGGGACAGCTTGAATTCACCCCTCCACTTT. It yields the protein CASHRDSLNSPLHF.